A single sample is the source of the 30 T cell receptor beta chains below, sequenced in a study of tissue T cells after allogeneic stem cell transplantation. The protocol was immunoSEQ multiplex PCR, while the TCRdb copy is restricted to in-frame clones and leaves out a portion. This repertoire shows 4,000 to 5,000 clones, 40% to 50% found once; its top ten account for roughly 17%. Stated time point: mouse harvest day 14 after allogeneic transplant. Mouse grafts combined 10^7 T-cell-depleted bone marrow cells with 10^6 splenic CD5+ T cells. The material sequenced was lymph node tissue. These receptors originate from a female BALB/c mouse given C57BL/6 T cells with graft-versus-host disease after an allogeneic hematopoietic cell transplant.

Points on this clone: Gene and germline names: mouse. The CDR3 reads CASSILGGWAETLYF. The covered CDR3 bases are TGTGCCAGCAGCATACTGGGGGGGTGGGCAGAAACGCTGTAT. V and J are TRBV3 and TRBJ2-3; 10 bases line up with TRBD2. Coverage ceases 1 residue before the CDR3 finishes, and the germline J gene fills in the end. Losses at the gene ends were 5 bases for V and 3 bases for J; bases not matched to a gene: 5. In germline, CDR1 is SNHLY, CDR2 FYNGKV (reference sequence). CDR3 size: 15 residues.

This clone has a single count. Gene names and germline refer to mouse. From the germline J gene comes the end of the CDR3, since the read stops 1 residue before it. The gene calls are TRBV29 and TRBJ2-5; TRBD1 might be the D (6 bases). Trimming removed 6 bases at V and 11 bases at J, with 15 bases between. The CDR3 is 12 residues long. Germline V gene sequence: CDR1 MSHET, CDR2 SYDVDS. The CDR3 sequence is CASSSGQYDQYF. CDR3 DNA (partial): TGTGCTAGCAGCTCCGGACAGTATGACCAGTAC.

As to this clone: Gene labels here are mouse ones. Sequencing ends 1 residue short of the CDR3 end; the germline J gene provides the rest. The chain recombines TRBV23 with TRBJ1-1; no check of the table's D call, TRBD1, against the DNA was made. The germline CDR1 and CDR2 sequences are KGHTA and FQNQQP. This CDR3 has 15 residues. The CDR3 here is CSSSQSQGANTEVFF. CDR3 DNA (partial): TGCTCCAGCAGTCAATCCCAGGGGGCGAACACAGAAGTCTTC.

In its sample, this clone was seen a few times. The gene symbols are mouse symbols. The CDR3 end falls 1 residue outside the read, so it is completed with the germline J gene. The V and J genes are TRBV26 and TRBJ1-3, with a tentative D call TRBD1 (6 bases). Germline V gives CDR1 KGHPV, CDR2 FQNQEV (reference sequence). The V end was cut by 4 bases, the J end by 4 bases, with 8 bases between. The CDR3 loop spans 13 amino acids. The CDR3 region is CASSPGTGNTLYF. Incomplete CDR3 DNA: TGTGCCAGCAGTCCCGGGACAGGAAATACGCTCTAT. Full variable domain (remainder filled in from reference TRBV26 and TRBJ1-3): NSKVIQTPRYLVKGQGQKAKMRCIPEKGHPVVFWYQQNKNNEFKFLINFQNQEVLQQIDMTEKRFSAECPSNSPCSLEIQSSEAGDSALYLCASSPGTGNTLYFGEGSRLIVV.

On this clone itself: Each gene name is a mouse one. The read finishes 1 residue shy of the CDR3 end, and the germline J gene is used to complete it. The V and J genes are TRBV1 and TRBJ2-7; perhaps TRBD2 as D (7 bases). The CDR3 loop spans 14 amino acids. V was shortened by 1 base and J by 6 bases, with 13 bases between the two germline ends. The germline gives CDR1 NSQYPW, CDR2 LRSPGD (reference sequence). This CDR3 is CTCSAGAGGGEQYF. Partial CDR3 DNA: TGCACCTGCAGTGCAGGGGCTGGGGGCGGTGAACAGTAC.

This clone is medium-sized in the sample. Germline and genes here are mouse. The sequence runs out 1 residue before the end of the CDR3; the remainder is reconstructed from the germline J gene. This sequence joins TRBV19 and TRBJ1-3; D is unresolved. This CDR3 has 13 amino acids. Germline-derived CDR1 and CDR2 are FNHDT and SITEND (reference sequence). V was pared by 4 bases and J by 0 bases, with 5 bases between. The CDR3 region is CASSRFSGNTLYF. The sequenced CDR3 bases are TGTGCCAGCAGTCGCTTTTCTGGAAATACGCTCTAT.

This clone is medium-sized (0.01 to 0.1%) in the sample. Genes and germline are mouse. The read halts 1 residue ahead of the CDR3 end, with the missing end drawn from the germline J gene. The rearrangement links TRBV26 to TRBJ2-7; 8 bases agree with TRBD1. The CDR3 covers 15 residues. Germline V lookup: CDR1 KGHPV, CDR2 FQNQEV (reference sequence). V shed 3 bases, J shed 0 bases, and the junction held 4 bases outside the gene matches. CDR3 residues: CASSLGTGPSYEQYF. The DNA read from the CDR3 is TGTGCCAGCAGTCTCGGGACAGGTCCCTCCTATGAACAGTAC.

On this clone: All gene names here are mouse names. The read ends 1 residue shy of where the CDR3 ends; the end is completed using the germline J gene. The chain uses TRBV15 and TRBJ2-7; a weak D match, TRBD1 (6 bases). Per germline, CDR1 SGHND and CDR2 FRSKSL. The V end lost 5 bases, the J end lost 0 bases, and 8 bases lay between the germline ends. The CDR3 totals 13 residues. The sequenced part of the CDR3 DNA is TGTGCCAGCAGTCGACAGGACTCCTATGAACAGTAC. Residues: CASSRQDSYEQY. In full, the CDR3 is CASSRQDSYEQYF.

This clone is labeled large (0.1 to 1%). Here the gene names and germline are mouse. The CDR3 end lies 1 residue beyond the end of the read and is filled in from the germline J gene. The rearrangement uses TRBV14 and TRBJ2-7; 8 bases align to TRBD2. Losses at the gene ends were 4 bases for V and 3 bases for J; bases not matched to a gene: 6. The CDR3 runs 14 residues. Germline loops: CDR1 SGHDT, CDR2 FRDEAV. This CDR3 reads CASSPRDWGYEQYF. The CDR3 bases that were read are TGTGCCAGCAGTCCACGCGACTGGGGCTATGAACAGTAC.

The sample holds a few counts of this clone. Germline and genes here are mouse. The CDR3 is cut off 1 residue early in the read; its end comes from the germline J gene. V is TRBV13-1 and J is TRBJ2-1; D perhaps matches TRBD1 (5 bases). Germline lookup yields CDR1 NSHNY and CDR2 SYGAGN. V gave up 0 bases and J gave up 6 bases, with 10 bases separating them. CDR3 length: 14 amino acids. The CDR3 spells CASSDAARVAEQFF. The DNA read from the CDR3 is TGTGCCAGCAGTGATGCAGCCAGGGTTGCTGAGCAGTTC.

As regards this clone: These gene names are mouse names. The read terminates 1 residue ahead of where the CDR3 ends, so the germline J gene completes it. V gene TRBV1 combines with J gene TRBJ1-3; a weak D match, TRBD1 (5 bases). Between the trimmed V and J ends, which lost 0 bases and 2 bases, there was a span of 8 bases. This CDR3 is 15 amino acids long. Germline CDR1 and CDR2: NSQYPW and LRSPGD (reference sequence). The sequenced part of the CDR3 DNA is TGCACCTGCAGTGCAGAGGAGGGGCCTGGAAATACGCTCTAT. The encoded protein is CTCSAEEGPGNTLY. The complete CDR3 sequence is CTCSAEEGPGNTLYF.

This clone was observed once. Genes here carry mouse names. The sequenced fragment ends 1 residue before the CDR3 boundary, so the rest is inferred from the germline J gene. J is TRBJ2-1 and V is TRBV19; TRBD1 is a possible D gene (5 bases). The CDR3 has 14 residues. Germline CDR1 and CDR2: FNHDT and SITEND (reference sequence). V lost 5 bases, J lost 0 bases, and 9 bases lay in between. This CDR3 reads CASRRQLNYAEQFF. CDR3 bases read: TGTGCCAGCAGGAGACAGCTTAACTATGCTGAGCAGTTC. The variable domain in full, with the rest retrieved from reference TRBV19 and TRBJ2-1, is GGIITQTPKFLIGQEGQKLTLKCQQNFNHDTMYWYRQDSGKGLRLIYYSITENDLQKGDLSEGYDASREKKSSFSLTVTSAQKNEMAVFLCASRRQLNYAEQFFGPGTRLTVL.

The table lists this clone with a few counts. Genes and germline are mouse. The sequenced fragment ends 1 residue before the CDR3 boundary, so the rest is inferred from the germline J gene. The chain couples TRBV23 to TRBJ2-7; TRBD1, the D gene given by the table, was not confirmed from the DNA. From germline, CDR1 is KGHTA and CDR2 FQNQQP. The CDR3 covers 14 residues. CDR3: CSSSKGTGGYEQYF. The CDR3 bases that were read are TGCTCCAGCAGTAAGGGGACAGGGGGCTATGAACAGTAC.

On this clone itself: The genes and germline here are from mouse. Read coverage stops 1 residue before the CDR3 terminus; the germline J gene supplies the remainder. This rearrangement joins TRBV12-2 to TRBJ1-2, with D possibly matching TRBD1 (5 bases). The V gene's germline CDR1 is SGHLS and CDR2 HYDKME. V lost 0 bases to trimming and J lost 6 bases, with 7 bases between them. This CDR3 has 12 amino acids. CDR3 protein: CASSLRGADYTF. The CDR3 DNA, read in part, is TGTGCCAGCTCTCTCCGGGGCGCCGACTACACC.

As for this clone: Any gene name here is a mouse gene name. The read is 1 residue too short to cover the CDR3 end, so that end is filled in from the germline J gene. The V and J genes are TRBV26 and TRBJ1-6, with unresolved D. Being an ORF, TRBJ1-6 has a function that is uncertain. Trimming pared 4 bases from V and 0 bases from J, leaving 4 bases between. This CDR3 region has 14 residues. CDR1 and CDR2 (germline): KGHPV, FQNQEV (reference sequence). CDR3 region: CASSPPSYNSPLYF. CDR3 DNA (partial): TGTGCCAGCAGTCCCCCTTCCTATAATTCGCCCCTCTAC.

About this clone itself: Mouse gene names and germline throughout. Read coverage stops 1 residue before the CDR3 terminus; the germline J gene supplies the remainder. The chain joins TRBV26 to TRBJ2-4; weak D call: TRBD1 (6 bases). The CDR3 length is 14 residues. V lost 7 bases and J 3 bases, leaving 14 bases between the germline ends. CDR1 KGHPV and CDR2 FQNQEV come from the germline V gene (reference sequence). The part of the CDR3 DNA that was read is TGTGCCAGCAAGAAGGGACAATTCCAAAACACCTTGTAC. Protein sequence: CASKKGQFQNTLY. The complete CDR3 reads CASKKGQFQNTLYF. Looking up the rest from reference TRBV26 and TRBJ2-4 gives the full variable domain: NSKVIQTPRYLVKGQGQKAKMRCIPEKGHPVVFWYQQNKNNEFKFLINFQNQEVLQQIDMTEKRFSAECPSNSPCSLEIQSSEAGDSALYLCASKKGQFQNTLYFGAGTRLSVL.

To note about this clone: Gene names follow the mouse nomenclature. The observed sequence ends 1 residue before the CDR3 terminus, with the missing tail filled in from the germline J gene. This chain connects TRBV5 to TRBJ1-6; a weak D match, TRBD1 (5 bases). TRBJ1-6 is an ORF, and what it does is uncertain. The length of the CDR3 is 16 residues. V was shortened by 0 bases and J by 7 bases, with 13 bases between the two germline ends. CDR1 is LGHNA, CDR2 YNLKQL, per germline (reference sequence). Partial CDR3 DNA: TGTGCCAGCAGCCAAGAGAAGGGGCGCCGAAATTCGCCCCTCTAC. This sequence encodes CASSQEKGRRNSPLY. The full-length CDR3 reads as CASSQEKGRRNSPLYF.

As regards this clone: Gene names and germline match the mouse. The read finishes 1 residue shy of the CDR3 end, and the germline J gene is used to complete it. The chain employs TRBV26 and TRBJ2-5; D is tentatively TRBD1 or TRBD2 (5 bases each). V was shortened by 2 bases and J by 2 bases, with 5 bases between the two germline ends. Per germline, CDR1 KGHPV and CDR2 FQNQEV (reference sequence). This CDR3 has 13 amino acids. The part of the CDR3 DNA that was read is TGTGCCAGCAGTCTGGGGGCCCAAGACACCCAGTAC. This sequence encodes CASSLGAQDTQY. The CDR3, in full, reads CASSLGAQDTQYF.

In its sample, this clone ranks as medium-sized. Any gene name here is a mouse gene name. The missing CDR3 end, 1 residue past where the read stops, is filled in from the germline J gene. V is TRBV13-1 and J is TRBJ1-5, with no clear D. Trimming shortened V by 0 bases and J by 0 bases, and 7 bases separated the two germline ends. Germline assignment: CDR1 NSHNY and CDR2 SYGAGN. The CDR3 spans 15 residues. Incomplete CDR3 DNA: TGTGCCAGCAGTGATGCTGATTATAACAACCAGGCTCCGCTT. This sequence encodes CASSDADYNNQAPL. The full-length CDR3 reads as CASSDADYNNQAPLF. The full variable domain, with the rest looked up from reference TRBV13-1 and TRBJ1-5, is EAAVTQSPRNKVTVTGGNVTLSCRQTNSHNYMYWYRQDTGHGLRLIHYSYGAGNLRIGDVPDGYKATRTTQEDFFLLLELASPSQTSLYFCASSDADYNNQAPLFGEGTRLSVL.

This clone has a handful of counts. Genes and germline come from the mouse. The missing CDR3 end, 1 residue past where the read stops, is filled in from the germline J gene. The rearrangement links TRBV26 to TRBJ2-4; the D gene is possibly TRBD1 (5 bases). V was cut by 2 bases and J by 6 bases, with 6 bases left in between. This CDR3 spans 12 amino acids. The V gene's germline CDR1 is KGHPV and CDR2 FQNQEV (reference sequence). The covered CDR3 bases are TGTGCCAGCAGTCTGGACAGTAACACCTTGTAC. Protein product: CASSLDSNTLY. The whole CDR3 is CASSLDSNTLYF. The full variable domain, completed using reference TRBV26 and TRBJ2-4, is NSKVIQTPRYLVKGQGQKAKMRCIPEKGHPVVFWYQQNKNNEFKFLINFQNQEVLQQIDMTEKRFSAECPSNSPCSLEIQSSEAGDSALYLCASSLDSNTLYFGAGTRLSVL.

With regard to this clone: All gene names here are mouse names. The read ends 1 residue shy of where the CDR3 ends; the end is completed using the germline J gene. This rearrangement joins TRBV15 to TRBJ1-1, with D perhaps TRBD1 (6 bases). Trimming left V 0 bases short and J 2 bases short, with 7 bases between. CDR1 SGHND and CDR2 FRSKSL come from the germline V gene. The CDR3 has 14 amino acids. The CDR3 bases that were read are TGTGCCAGCAGTTTAGCTGGGGGCAACACAGAAGTCTTC. Translated, it gives CASSLAGGNTEVF. The full CDR3 reads CASSLAGGNTEVFF.

This clone is large. Gene names refer to mouse genes. The CDR3 is cut off 1 residue early in the read; its end comes from the germline J gene. The chain carries TRBV1 and TRBJ1-2; D is possibly TRBD1 (5 bases). The germline V and J ends were trimmed by 4 bases and 0 bases, with 6 bases remaining between them. Germline V CDR1 and CDR2: NSQYPW, LRSPGD (reference sequence). This CDR3 has 13 residues. The CDR3 reads CTCSVTANSDYTF. The part of the CDR3 DNA that was read is TGCACCTGCAGTGTGACAGCAAACTCCGACTACACC.

This clone was counted a few times. Mouse gene names apply. With the read ending 1 residue before the CDR3 end, the germline J gene is used to fill in that end. V gene TRBV15 combines with J gene TRBJ1-3, with a tentative D call TRBD1 (6 bases). Germline V gene data show CDR1 as SGHND and CDR2 as FRSKSL. Deletions cut 5 bases from V and 0 bases from J, with 8 bases between. The CDR3 is 14 residues long. The CDR3 loop is CASSPQGSGNTLYF. The part of the CDR3 DNA that was read is TGTGCCAGCAGTCCACAGGGTTCTGGAAATACGCTCTAT.

Concerning this clone: The listed genes are named as in mouse. The DNA read from the CDR3 is TGTGCCAGCAGCTTAGCGCAGGGTTATGAACAGTAC. Protein sequence: CASSLAQGYEQY. The CDR3 in its entirety is CASSLAQGYEQYF. This rearrangement joins TRBV3 to TRBJ2-7, with a possible D match to TRBD1 (5 bases). The read terminates 1 residue ahead of where the CDR3 ends, so the germline J gene completes it. V was cut by 0 bases and J by 4 bases, with 7 bases left in between. Looked up from germline, CDR1 is SNHLY and CDR2 is FYNGKV (reference sequence). CDR3 length: 13 amino acids.

About this clone: These gene names are mouse names. The read comes to an end 1 residue before the CDR3 does, leaving the germline J gene to fill in the end. The chain links TRBV13-1 to TRBJ2-3, with D unclear. This CDR3 is 14 amino acids long. V lost 2 bases and J 0 bases, leaving 7 bases between the germline ends. Germline assignment: CDR1 NSHNY and CDR2 SYGAGN. The CDR3 is CASSEHDSAETLYF. The DNA read from the CDR3 is TGTGCCAGCAGTGAGCACGATAGTGCAGAAACGCTGTAT.

Worth noting for this clone: Any gene name here is a mouse gene name. The read ends 1 residue before the CDR3 terminus; that terminus is restored from the germline J gene. V and J are TRBV20 and TRBJ2-7; 9 positions agree with TRBD2. The CDR3 is 12 amino acids. Germline CDR1 is GFQATS and CDR2 is STVNSAI. Unmatched junction bases numbered 1, after V lost 1 base and J lost 6 bases. The part of the CDR3 DNA that was read is TGTGGTGCTAGGGGGGGACTGGGTGAACAGTAC. It codes for CGARGGLGEQY. The entire CDR3 reads CGARGGLGEQYF. The whole variable domain, filled in from reference TRBV20 and TRBJ2-7, reads GALVYQYPRRTICKSGTSMRMECQAVGFQATSVAWYRQSPQKTFELIALSTVNSAIKYEQNFTQEKFPISHPNLSFSSMTVLNAYLEDRGLYLCGARGGLGEQYFGPGTRLTVL.

Concerning this clone: Germline and genes: mouse. The read terminates 1 residue ahead of where the CDR3 ends, so the germline J gene completes it. The genes are TRBV13-1 and TRBJ1-4; 7 positions match TRBD1. From germline, CDR1 is NSHNY and CDR2 SYGAGN. CDR3 length equals 15 residues. J lost 2 bases, V lost 5 bases, and 6 bases had no gene match. The sequenced part of the CDR3 DNA is TGTGCCAGCAGCCGACCGGGACAGTCCAACGAAAGATTATTT. Translation gives CASSRPGQSNERLF. The complete CDR3 protein is CASSRPGQSNERLFF.

By sample share, this clone is medium-sized. The genes are named according to mouse. The read stops 1 residue short of the end of the CDR3; the missing end is completed from the germline J gene. The chain links TRBV15 to TRBJ2-7; perhaps D is TRBD1 or TRBD2 (6 bases each). V dropped 7 bases and J dropped 4 bases, with 8 bases sitting between them. CDR1 and CDR2 from the germline V gene are SGHND and FRSKSL. The CDR3 sequence is 11 residues long. CDR3 in amino acids: CASTGAYEQYF. The CDR3 DNA, read in part, is TGTGCCAGCACGGGGGCTTATGAACAGTAC.

With regard to this clone: Genes and germline come from the mouse. The read gets to within 1 residue of the CDR3 end, and the germline J gene fills in the rest. The chain uses TRBV2 and TRBJ2-7; the match to TRBD2 covers 10 bases. V lost 0 bases and J lost 2; bases outside the gene matches: 4. Germline CDR1 LGHNA, CDR2 YSYQKL. The CDR3 is made up of 16 amino acids. The CDR3 reads CASSQDPGTGAYEQYF. Partial CDR3 DNA: TGTGCCAGCAGCCAAGATCCCGGGACTGGGGCCTATGAACAGTAC.

Only a few counts were recorded for this clone. Genes and germline are mouse. The read ends 1 residue early relative to the CDR3; the germline J gene fills the gap. The rearrangement joins TRBV16 to TRBJ2-7; D not resolved. Trimming cost V 2 bases and J 0 bases, with 8 bases left between them. This CDR3 has 14 residues. Germline CDR1 SGHSA, CDR2 FRNQAP. CDR3 region: CASSLSGSSYEQYF. The part of the CDR3 DNA that was read is TGTGCAAGCAGCTTAAGTGGGAGCTCCTATGAACAGTAC.